The present T cell receptor beta chain was sequenced within a study of T cells in Graves' hyperthyroidism and ophthalmopathy. Study-wide background: Staff took peripheral blood when the initial diagnosis was made, before any treatment began.

Lactation, pregnancy, other autoimmune disease or uncontrolled infection excluded patients. This clonotype was recorded many times. Its specificity is unknown. RNA transcripts were the template for amplifying TCR beta CDR3 regions. TCR CDR3 regions were first amplified by RT-PCR with HTBI primers. Each CDR3 protein is one row after TCRdb ran MiXCR on the multiplex PCR reads. This sample has 300,000 to 450,000 distinct CDR3 sequences, with around 18% found just once. Whole-study results and caveats: Within blood appeared most thyroid clonotypes that had expanded above 0.001.

Germline-derived CDR1 and CDR2 are MNHEY and SMNVEV (reference sequence). This CDR3 has 17 residues. Losses at the gene ends were 0 bases for V and 3 bases for J; bases not matched to a gene: 2. The receptor comes from a woman between 40 and 50 years old with Graves' ophthalmopathy. Material: blood. V and J are TRBV27 and TRBJ2-2; 12 bases agree with TRBD2. The CDR3 DNA sequence: TGTGCCAGCAGTTTATCGGGACTAGCGGGTTACACCGGGGAGCTGTTTTTT. This sequence encodes CASSLSGLAGYTGELFF.